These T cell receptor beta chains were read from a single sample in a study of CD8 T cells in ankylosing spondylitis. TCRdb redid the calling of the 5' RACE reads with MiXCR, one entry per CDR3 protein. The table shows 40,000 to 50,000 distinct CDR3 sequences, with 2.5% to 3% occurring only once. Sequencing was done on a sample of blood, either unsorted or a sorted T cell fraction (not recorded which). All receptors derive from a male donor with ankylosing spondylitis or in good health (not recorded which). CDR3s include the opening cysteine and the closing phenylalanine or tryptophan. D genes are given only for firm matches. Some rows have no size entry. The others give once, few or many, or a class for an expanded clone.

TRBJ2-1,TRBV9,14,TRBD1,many,CASSGTGRKDEQFF,TGTGCCAGCAGCGGGACAGGTAGAAAGGATGAGCAGTTCTTC
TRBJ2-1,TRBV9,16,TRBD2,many,CASSVGTSGAFNEQFF,TGTGCCAGCAGCGTAGGGACTAGCGGGGCATTCAATGAGCAGTTCTTC
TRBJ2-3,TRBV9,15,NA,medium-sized,CASSVGLELTDTQYF,TGTGCCAGCAGCGTAGGACTGGAACTCACAGATACGCAGTATTTT
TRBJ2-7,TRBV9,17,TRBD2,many,CASSVGTSGKVGYEQYF,TGTGCCAGCAGCGTAGGGACTAGCGGGAAGGTGGGCTACGAGCAGTACTTC
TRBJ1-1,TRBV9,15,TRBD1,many,CASSSLIPGQPEAFF,TGTGCCAGCAGCAGTTTGATACCGGGACAGCCTGAAGCTTTCTTT
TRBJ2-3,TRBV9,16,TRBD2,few,CASSVGIAGVRDTQYF,TGTGCCAGCAGCGTAGGGATAGCGGGAGTTCGGGATACGCAGTATTTT
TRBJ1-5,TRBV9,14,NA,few,CASSVDGNYQPQHF,TGTGCCAGCAGCGTAGACGGTAACTATCAGCCCCAGCATTTT
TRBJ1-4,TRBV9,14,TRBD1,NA,CASSVDRGREKLFF,TGTGCCAGCAGCGTGGACAGGGGACGTGAAAAACTGTTTTTT
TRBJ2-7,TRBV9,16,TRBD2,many,CASSPPGLAGAYEQYF,TGTGCCAGCAGCCCCCCCGGACTAGCGGGAGCTTACGAGCAGTACTTC
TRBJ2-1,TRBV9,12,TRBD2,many,CASSGLSGTEFF,TGTGCCAGCAGCGGACTTAGCGGGACTGAGTTCTTC
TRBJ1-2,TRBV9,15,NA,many,CASSRGEGLDYGYTF,TGTGCCAGCAGTCGAGGGGAGGGGCTTGACTATGGCTACACCTTC
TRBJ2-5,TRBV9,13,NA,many,CASSVGDPGTQYF,TGTGCCAGCAGCGTGGGGGACCCCGGGACCCAGTACTTC
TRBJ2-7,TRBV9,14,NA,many,CASSVRPAEDEQYF,TGTGCCAGCAGCGTAAGGCCAGCAGAGGACGAGCAGTACTTC
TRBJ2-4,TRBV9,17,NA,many,CASSVSEGGRARNIQYF,TGTGCCAGCAGCGTATCCGAAGGGGGGAGGGCGCGAAACATTCAGTACTTC
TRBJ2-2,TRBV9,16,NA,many,CASSVGGGRSTGELFF,TGTGCCAGCAGCGTAGGAGGGGGGCGGAGCACCGGGGAGCTGTTTTTT
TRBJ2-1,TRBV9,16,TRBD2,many,CASSVGNAGAYNEQFF,TGTGCCAGCAGCGTAGGTAATGCGGGGGCCTACAATGAGCAGTTCTTC
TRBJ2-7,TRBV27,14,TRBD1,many,CASNLTGGPYEQYF,TGTGCCAGCAACTTGACAGGGGGACCCTACGAGCAGTACTTC
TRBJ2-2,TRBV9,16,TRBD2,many,CASSVRTTGGLGELFF,TGTGCCAGCAGCGTACGTACGACGGGAGGCCTCGGGGAGCTGTTTTTT
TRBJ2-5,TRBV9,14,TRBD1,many,CASSTDRVDETQYF,TGTGCCAGCAGCACGGACAGGGTGGACGAGACCCAGTACTTC
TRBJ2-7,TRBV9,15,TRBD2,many,CASSPRGSGGYEQYF,TGTGCCAGCAGCCCCCGGGGGAGCGGGGGTTACGAGCAGTACTTC
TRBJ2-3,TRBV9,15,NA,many,CASSVATGPADTQYF,TGTGCCAGCAGCGTAGCTACGGGGCCAGCAGATACGCAGTATTTT
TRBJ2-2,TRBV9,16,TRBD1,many,CASSARGTGVPGELFF,TGTGCCAGCAGCGCGAGGGGGACAGGGGTCCCCGGGGAGCTGTTTTTT
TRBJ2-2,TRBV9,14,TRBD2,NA,CASSVLAATGELFF,TGTGCCAGCAGCGTGCTAGCGGCCACCGGGGAGCTGTTTTTT
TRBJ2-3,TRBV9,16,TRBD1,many,CASSGGQGAGSDTQYF,TGTGCCAGCAGCGGGGGACAGGGGGCCGGTTCGGATACGCAGTATTTT
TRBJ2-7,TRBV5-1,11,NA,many,CARGLVHEQYF,TGCGCCAGAGGACTCGTCCACGAGCAGTACTTC
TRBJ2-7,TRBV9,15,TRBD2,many,CASSVVAGDFGEQYF,TGTGCCAGCAGCGTAGTAGCGGGAGACTTTGGCGAGCAGTACTTC
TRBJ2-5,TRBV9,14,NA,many,CASSVGGRSETQYF,TGTGCCAGCAGCGTAGGCGGGCGTTCCGAGACCCAGTACTTC
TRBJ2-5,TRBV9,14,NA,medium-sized,CASSVGVQGETQYF,TGTGCCAGCAGCGTAGGGGTACAGGGTGAGACCCAGTACTTC
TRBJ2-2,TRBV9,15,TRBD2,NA,CASSVRASGDRELFF,TGTGCCAGCAGCGTAAGGGCTAGCGGAGACCGGGAGCTGTTTTTT
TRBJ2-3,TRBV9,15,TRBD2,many,CASSVGTTRTDTQYF,TGTGCCAGCAGCGTTGGGACTACTCGCACAGATACGCAGTATTTT
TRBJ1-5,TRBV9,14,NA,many,CASGGGQGNQPQHF,TGTGCCAGCGGGGGGGGGCAGGGAAATCAGCCCCAGCATTTT
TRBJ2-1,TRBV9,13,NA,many,CASSFWPAGEQFF,TGTGCCAGCAGCTTCTGGCCCGCGGGTGAGCAGTTCTTC
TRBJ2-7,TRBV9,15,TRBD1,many,CASSEAPGQGYEQYF,TGTGCCAGCAGCGAGGCACCGGGACAGGGTTACGAGCAGTACTTC
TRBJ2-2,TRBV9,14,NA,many,CASSVGTNTGELFF,TGTGCCAGCAGCGTAGGGACGAACACCGGGGAGCTGTTTTTT
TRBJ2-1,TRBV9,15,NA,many,CASSVDGTGYNEQFF,TGTGCCAGCAGCGTAGACGGGACTGGATACAATGAGCAGTTCTTC
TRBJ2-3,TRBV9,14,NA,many,CASSVVGDTDTQYF,TGTGCCAGCAGCGTGGTGGGGGACACAGATACGCAGTATTTT
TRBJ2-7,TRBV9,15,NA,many,CASSVAGSAIYEQYF,TGTGCCAGCAGCGTCGCGGGAAGCGCTATTTACGAGCAGTACTTC
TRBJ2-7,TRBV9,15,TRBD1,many,CASSVGGQGGSEQYF,TGTGCCAGCAGCGTAGGGGGACAGGGTGGCTCCGAGCAGTACTTC
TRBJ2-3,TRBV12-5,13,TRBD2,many,CAGGREFTDTQYF,TGTGCCGGTGGGCGGGAGTTCACAGATACGCAGTATTTT
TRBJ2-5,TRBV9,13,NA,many,CASSVAKEETQYF,TGTGCCAGCAGCGTAGCCAAGGAGGAGACCCAGTACTTC